The clone carrying this T cell receptor beta chain was observed once. Its specificity is not known. These data originate in a study of siplizumab effects on memory and regulatory T cells. Overall study findings and caveats: The study did not confirm that proliferating Tregs from siplizumab cultures were suppressive. Sequences that were alloreactive and traceable to unstimulated CD4+ memory cells were significantly reduced by siplizumab. Siplizumab conditions gave an average of around 70% Treg-derived mappable alloreactive CD4+ clones, versus 25% to 30% for controls. Proliferating clones, CD4+ or CD8+, lacked an assignable naive or memory phenotype in roughly 80-95% of cases.

Germline assignment: CDR1 SGHNT and CDR2 YENEEA. The CDR3 runs 15 residues. The V end was cut by 7 bases, the J end by 0 bases, with 13 bases between. Clones were sequenced by immunoSEQ multiplex PCR, and TCRdb holds only the in-frame ones, with some missing. The data show over 70,000 clones, 85% to 90% seen once. The chain has TRBV11-3 and TRBJ2-1, with D possibly being TRBD1 (6 bases). The specimen was CD4+ T cells sorted from blood. The origin of this receptor is a human donor in good health. CDR3 nucleotide sequence: TGTGCCAGCATTAGAGGGGGTAGCTCCTACAATGAGCAGTTCTTC. This encodes CASIRGGSSYNEQFF.